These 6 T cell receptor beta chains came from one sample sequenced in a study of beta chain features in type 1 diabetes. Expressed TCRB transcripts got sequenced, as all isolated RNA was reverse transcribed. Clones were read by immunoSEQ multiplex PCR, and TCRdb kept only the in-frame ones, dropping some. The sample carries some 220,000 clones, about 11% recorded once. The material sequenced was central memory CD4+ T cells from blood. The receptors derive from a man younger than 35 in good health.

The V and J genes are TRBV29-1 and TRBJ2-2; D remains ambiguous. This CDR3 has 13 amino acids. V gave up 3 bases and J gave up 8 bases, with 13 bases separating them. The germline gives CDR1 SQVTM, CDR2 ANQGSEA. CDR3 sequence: CSVDGRTLGELFF. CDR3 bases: TGCAGCGTTGATGGTAGGACCTTGGGGGAGCTGTTTTTT.

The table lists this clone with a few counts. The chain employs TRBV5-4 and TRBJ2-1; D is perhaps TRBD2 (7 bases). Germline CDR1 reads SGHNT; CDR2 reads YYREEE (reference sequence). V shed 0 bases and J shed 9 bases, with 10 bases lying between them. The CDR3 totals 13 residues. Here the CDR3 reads CASSLDREGEQFF. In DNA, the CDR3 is TGTGCCAGCAGCTTGGACAGGGAGGGTGAGCAGTTCTTC.

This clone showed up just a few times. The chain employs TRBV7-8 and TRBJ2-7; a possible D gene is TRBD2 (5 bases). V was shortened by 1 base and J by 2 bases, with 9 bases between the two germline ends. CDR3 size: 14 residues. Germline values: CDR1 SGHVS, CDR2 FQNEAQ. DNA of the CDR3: TGTGCCAGCAGCTTAGGCGGGCTGACCTACGAGCAGTACTTC. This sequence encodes CASSLGGLTYEQYF.

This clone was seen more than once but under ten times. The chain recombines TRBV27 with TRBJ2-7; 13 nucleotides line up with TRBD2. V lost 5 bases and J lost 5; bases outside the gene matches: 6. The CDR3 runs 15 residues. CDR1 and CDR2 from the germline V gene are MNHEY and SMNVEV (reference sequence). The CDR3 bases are TGTGCCAGCAGTCGGCGACTAGCGGGAGGCGACGAGCAGTACTTC. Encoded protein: CASSRRLAGGDEQYF.

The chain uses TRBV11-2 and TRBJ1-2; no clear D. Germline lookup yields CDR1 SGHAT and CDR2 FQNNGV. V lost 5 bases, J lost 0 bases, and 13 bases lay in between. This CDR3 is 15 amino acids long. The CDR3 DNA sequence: TGTGCCAGCAGCCCTCGGGGAGATTCTAACTATGGCTACACCTTC. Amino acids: CASSPRGDSNYGYTF.

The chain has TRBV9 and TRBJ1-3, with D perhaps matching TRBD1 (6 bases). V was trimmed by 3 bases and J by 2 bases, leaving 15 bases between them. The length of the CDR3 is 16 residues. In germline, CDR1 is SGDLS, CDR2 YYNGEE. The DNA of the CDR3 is TGTGCCAGCAGCGATCGGAAACAGGGACCTGGAAACACCATATATTTT. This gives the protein CASSDRKQGPGNTIYF. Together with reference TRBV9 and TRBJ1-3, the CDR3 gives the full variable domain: DSGVTQTPKHLITATGQRVTLRCSPRSGDLSVYWYQQSLDQGLQFLIQYYNGEERAKGNILERFSAQQFPDLHSELNLSSLELGDSALYFCASSDRKQGPGNTIYFGEGSWLTVV.